The 5 T cell receptor beta chains in this list originate from one sample, sequenced in a study of Graves' ophthalmopathy and Graves' hyperthyroidism. The authors amplified TCR beta CDR3 regions, and they did so from RNA transcripts for repertoire sequencing. HTBI primers primed a first-round RT-PCR, and a second-round multiplex PCR followed. Each CDR3 protein gets one entry after TCRdb re-called the multiplex PCR reads with MiXCR. This table holds a few hundred thousand distinct CDR3 sequences, about a sixth found once. Sequencing used peripheral blood. All receptors derive from a young woman with Graves' ophthalmopathy.

In this sample, this clonotype turned up many times. The rearrangement links TRBV6-5 to TRBJ1-2, with TRBD1 identical over 8 bases. V lost 2 bases to trimming and J lost 3 bases; unmatched junction nucleotides: 5. Looked up from germline, CDR1 is MNHEY and CDR2 is SVGAGI. The CDR3 loop spans 15 amino acids. CDR3 DNA sequence: TGTGCCAGCAGTTACAGGAGGACAGGGTACTATGGCTACACCTTC. Translating it yields CASSYRRTGYYGYTF.

This clonotype came up many times. This chain uses TRBV5-1 with TRBJ2-5, with 14 bases fitting TRBD2. The length of the CDR3 is 16 residues. Germline CDR1 SGHRS, CDR2 YFSETQ. Trimming took 4 bases from V and 1 from J; bases not matched to a gene: 3. The CDR3 reads CASSRTSGGSQETQYF. Here the CDR3 DNA reads TGCGCCAGCAGCCGGACTAGCGGGGGGTCCCAAGAGACCCAGTACTTC.

This clonotype showed up many times. This chain links TRBV6-1 with TRBJ2-5; possibly TRBD1 or TRBD2 for D (5 bases each). This CDR3 spans 14 amino acids. V lost 4 bases and J 5 bases, leaving 14 bases between the germline ends. Germline V gives CDR1 MNHNS, CDR2 SASEGT. The CDR3 sequence is CASSVTGPQETQYF. The CDR3 DNA reads TGTGCCAGCAGTGTTACGGGACCTCAGGAGACCCAGTACTTC.

This chain connects TRBV29-1 to TRBJ2-7, with TRBD2 matching over 7 bases. With V trimmed by 6 bases and J by 1 base, 6 bases remained unmatched. Per germline, CDR1 SQVTM and CDR2 ANQGSEA. The CDR3 has 13 amino acids. The CDR3 DNA is TGCAGCGTGCTGGCGGGAGAGTCCTACGAGCAGTACTTC. Protein: CSVLAGESYEQYF.

This clonotype was observed many times. This chain links TRBV12-3 or TRBV12-4 with TRBJ1-3; 8 nucleotides align to TRBD1. The V segment lost 0 bases and the J segment 7 bases; nucleotides outside the gene matches: 11. There are 17 residues in the CDR3. CDR3 coding DNA: TGTGCCAGCAGTTTAGCCCCCGGACAGGGACCGGATAACACCATATATTTT. The encoded protein is CASSLAPGQGPDNTIYF.